This T cell receptor beta chain emerged from a study of blood T cells in healthy people across ages. A second roughly 6 to 12 cycle PCR used barcoded and J-beta primers. TCRdb re-derived calls from the 5' RACE reads in MiXCR, one entry per CDR3 protein. The sample includes approximately 2,000,000 distinct CDR3 sequences, approximately 40% of them seen just once. The clonotype was recovered from a human donor in good health. The source material was blood.

CDR3 region: CSPGGDGEQFF. Written as DNA, the CDR3 is TGCAGCCCTGGGGGAGACGGAGAGCAGTTCTTC. The J gene is TRBJ2-1, the V gene TRBV29-1, with D tentatively TRBD1 or TRBD2 (5 bases each). The CDR3 loop spans 11 amino acids. The germline V and J ends were trimmed by 8 bases and 10 bases, with 15 bases remaining between them. Germline CDR1 reads SQVTM; CDR2 reads ANQGSEA.